The 27 T cell receptor beta chains listed next were all sequenced from one sample in a study of blood T cell repertoires in COVID-19. Here immunoSEQ multiplex PCR was the method, and the copy in TCRdb shows in-frame clones only, minus some. Of approximately 130,000 clones in the sample, more than 75% are singletons; the top ten hold under 2.5%. The sequenced sample was peripheral blood. These TCRs come from a man over 45 with active COVID-19.

The CDR3 spells CASSLVTSREQFF. In DNA form, the CDR3 reads TGTGCCAGCAGCTTAGTAACTAGCCGGGAGCAGTTCTTC. The chain combines TRBV7-9 with TRBJ2-1; maybe TRBD2 (6 bases). Trimming shortened V by 1 base and J by 10 bases, and 11 bases separated the two germline ends. CDR3 length: 13 residues. Looked up from germline, CDR1 is SEHNR and CDR2 is FQNEAQ (reference sequence).

The chain uses TRBV12-5 and TRBJ2-1, with 8 bases that match TRBD1. CDR1 is LGHNT and CDR2 is FRNRAP in the germline V gene. The CDR3 consists of 17 residues. V gave up 4 bases and J gave up 4 bases; unmatched junction bases: 12. The CDR3 loop reads CASGSGEPGQAYNEQFF. The CDR3 nucleotides are TGTGCTAGTGGTTCGGGGGAACCGGGACAGGCGTACAATGAGCAGTTCTTC.

This chain uses TRBV11-2 with TRBJ2-2, with D uncertain. With 1 base removed from V and 6 bases from J, the gap between germline ends came to 12 bases. Germline CDR1 and CDR2: SGHAT and FQNNGV. The CDR3 is 15 amino acids. DNA of the CDR3: TGTGCCAGCAGCTTAGGGTGGCTAGAGTCCGGGGAGCTGTTTTTT. Protein sequence: CASSLGWLESGELFF.

V usage is TRBV7-2 and J usage is TRBJ2-1; 9 nucleotides align to TRBD2. V lost 0 bases, J lost 9 bases, and 9 bases stayed unmatched. The CDR3 covers 16 residues. Germline-derived CDR1 and CDR2 are SGHTA and FQGNSA. The CDR3 loop is CASSLAWSSGEGEQFF. In DNA form, the CDR3 reads TGTGCCAGCAGCTTAGCGTGGTCTAGCGGGGAGGGTGAGCAGTTCTTC. Full variable domain (remainder filled in from reference TRBV7-2 and TRBJ2-1): GAGVSQSPSNKVTEKGKDVELRCDPISGHTALYWYRQSLGQGLEFLIYFQGNSAPDKSGLPSDRFSAERTGGSVSTLTIQRTQQEDSAVYLCASSLAWSSGEGEQFFGPGTRLTVL.

V gene TRBV29-1 combines with J gene TRBJ2-7; D not certain. Looked up from germline, CDR1 is SQVTM and CDR2 is ANQGSEA. The V end lost 5 bases, the J end lost 7 bases, and 18 bases lay between the germline ends. This CDR3 is built from 13 residues. In nucleotides, the CDR3 is TGCAGCGTTACCTCGGTGGCGGTGGGTGAGCAGTACTTC. Translating it yields CSVTSVAVGEQYF.

The sample holds a few counts of this clone. This chain joins TRBV6-4 and TRBJ1-6, with D possibly being TRBD1 (5 bases). Trimming shortened V by 3 bases and J by 0 bases, and 9 bases separated the two germline ends. The CDR3 is made up of 16 amino acids. CDR1 MRHNA and CDR2 SNTAGT come from the germline V gene. This CDR3 is CASSDGGSSYNSPLHF. Written as DNA, the CDR3 is TGTGCCAGCAGTGATGGGGGGAGCTCCTATAATTCACCCCTCCACTTT.

The V call is TRBV3-1 (or the pseudogene TRBV3-2), the J call TRBJ1-1; a possible D gene is TRBD1 (5 bases). The germline gives CDR1 LGHDT, CDR2 YNNKEL (reference sequence). Trimming pared 4 bases from V and 3 bases from J, leaving 18 bases between. The CDR3 is 16 residues long. Here the CDR3 reads CASSPFGEGTDTEAFF. The CDR3 DNA reads as TGTGCCAGCAGCCCCTTTGGGGAGGGGACGGACACTGAAGCTTTCTTT.

The V gene is TRBV28, the J gene TRBJ1-5, with D possibly matching TRBD1 (6 bases). Trimming stripped 9 bases from V and 5 bases from J, with 11 bases between. Germline V gene sequence: CDR1 MDHEN, CDR2 SYDVKM. This CDR3 is built from 12 residues. CDR3 residues: CASTRTDQPQHF. CDR3 bases: TGTGCCAGTACCAGGACAGATCAGCCCCAGCATTTT.

This clone was counted once. The V and J genes are TRBV13 and TRBJ2-1; 7 bases map to TRBD2. This CDR3 is built from 15 residues. CDR1 and CDR2 (germline): PRHDT, FYEKMQ (reference sequence). Losses at the gene ends were 3 bases for V and 0 bases for J; bases not matched to a gene: 2. The CDR3 bases are TGTGCCAGCAGCTTCGGGGGGAGCTCCTACAATGAGCAGTTCTTC. Amino acid sequence: CASSFGGSSYNEQFF. Combining the CDR3 with reference TRBV13 and TRBJ2-1 gives the whole variable domain AAGVIQSPRHLIKEKRETATLKCYPIPRHDTVYWYQQGPGQDPQFLISFYEKMQSDKGSIPDRFSAQQFSDYHSELNMSSLELGDSALYFCASSFGGSSYNEQFFGPGTRLTVL.

This chain joins TRBV2 and TRBJ1-4; D is perhaps TRBD1 (6 bases). V was pared by 2 bases and J by 4 bases, with 14 bases between. The CDR3 runs to 16 residues. From germline, CDR1 is SNHLY and CDR2 FYNNEI. CDR3 sequence: CASSEFARGGNEKLFF. The CDR3 DNA follows: TGTGCCAGCAGTGAATTCGCGCGAGGGGGTAATGAAAAACTGTTTTTT.

The table lists this clone with a count of one. V usage is TRBV7-2 and J usage is TRBJ2-1, with 7 bases lining up with TRBD2. The CDR3 loop spans 15 amino acids. V dropped 4 bases and J dropped 3; count of bases not matched to a gene: 6. CDR1 is SGHTA, CDR2 FQGNSA, per germline. CDR3 in DNA: TGTGCCAGCAGCTCGCCAGCGGGGTTCTACAATGAGCAGTTCTTC. Amino acid sequence: CASSSPAGFYNEQFF.

This chain uses TRBV18 with TRBJ2-5; 8 nucleotides agree with TRBD1. The CDR3 has 18 amino acids. CDR1 is KGHSH, CDR2 LQKENI, per germline. With V trimmed by 8 bases and J by 5 bases, 22 bases remained unmatched. As DNA, the CDR3 is TGTGCCAGCGCATACCTTAGACCCGGACAGGGTTTGGCCGAGACCCAGTACTTC. Translating gives CASAYLRPGQGLAETQYF. The whole variable domain, filled in from reference TRBV18 and TRBJ2-5, reads NAGVMQNPRHLVRRRGQEARLRCSPMKGHSHVYWYRQLPEEGLKFMVYLQKENIIDESGMPKERFSAEFPKEGPSILRIQQVVRGDSAAYFCASAYLRPGQGLAETQYFGPGTRLLVL.

The V call is TRBV5-1, the J call TRBJ1-2; the D gene is possibly TRBD1 (6 bases). From germline, CDR1 is SGHRS and CDR2 YFSETQ. The V end was cut by 0 bases, the J end by 5 bases, with 11 bases between. The CDR3 is made up of 14 amino acids. CDR3 in amino acids: CASSLDREIYGYTF. DNA for the CDR3: TGCGCCAGCAGCTTGGACAGGGAGATTTATGGCTACACCTTC.

This sequence joins TRBV11-2 and TRBJ1-2; D is possibly TRBD1 (5 bases). The CDR3 consists of 13 residues. V was trimmed by 3 bases and J by 4 bases, leaving 9 bases between them. The germline V gene encodes CDR1 SGHAT and CDR2 FQNNGV. The CDR3 region has the DNA TGTGCCAGCAGCTTCAGGGTAGGCTATGGCTACACCTTC. Its translation: CASSFRVGYGYTF.

This chain connects TRBV7-7 to TRBJ2-3; a weak D match, TRBD2 (5 bases). V was pared by 5 bases and J by 4 bases, with 13 bases between. The V gene's germline CDR1 is SSHAT and CDR2 FNYEAQ (reference sequence). This CDR3 spans 14 amino acids. CDR3 nucleotides: TGTGCCAGCAGCCCCCGGGGTAGCGCAGATACGCAGTATTTT. Its protein product is CASSPRGSADTQYF.

The chain joins TRBV7-9 to TRBJ2-1, with D possibly TRBD1 on 5 matching bases. Trimming left V 4 bases short and J 4 bases short, with 8 bases between. Germline CDR1 and CDR2: SEHNR and FQNEAQ (reference sequence). This CDR3 region has 13 residues. For the CDR3, the DNA is TGTGCCAGCAGCTCGACAGCTTACAATGAGCAGTTCTTC. This gives the protein CASSSTAYNEQFF.

The V and J genes are TRBV3-1 (or the pseudogene TRBV3-2) and TRBJ2-2, with 9 bases fitting TRBD1. This CDR3 is 17 amino acids long. Trimming at V came to 0 bases and at J to 6 bases, leaving 8 bases not matched to a gene. From germline, CDR1 is LGHDT and CDR2 YNNKEL (reference sequence). In nucleotides, the CDR3 is TGTGCCAGCAGCCAAGAAACAGGGGGCGCGGGATCCGGGGAGCTGTTTTTT. Translating it yields CASSQETGGAGSGELFF.

This sequence joins TRBV3-1 (or the pseudogene TRBV3-2) and TRBJ2-7; 10 positions agree with TRBD2. Germline CDR1 is LGHDT and CDR2 is YNNKEL (reference sequence). The CDR3 is 17 residues long. Losses at the gene ends were 1 base for V and 0 bases for J; bases not matched to a gene: 6. The CDR3 coding sequence is TGTGCCAGCAGCCAAGCGGTAGCGGGGGGTACCTCCTACGAGCAGTACTTC. Encoded protein: CASSQAVAGGTSYEQYF.

The rearrangement links TRBV6-2 or TRBV6-3 to TRBJ2-1; a possible D gene is TRBD1 (6 bases). Germline CDR1 and CDR2: MNHEY and SVGEGT. V was pared by 6 bases and J by 6 bases, with 12 bases between. The CDR3 length is 13 residues. CDR3 in DNA: TGTGCCAGCAGCCTGATAGGGGGCAATGAGCAGTTCTTC. Its translation: CASSLIGGNEQFF.

This clone appeared a single time. The chain joins TRBV27 to TRBJ2-1; 10 nucleotides align to TRBD1. With 1 base clipped from V and 12 bases from J, the junction kept 9 bases outside the gene matches. The CDR3 is 15 residues long. Germline V gene sequence: CDR1 MNHEY, CDR2 SMNVEV (reference sequence). The CDR3, as DNA: TGTGCCAGCAGTTTATACGGGACAGGGGCGTATTGGCAGTTCTTC. It is translated as CASSLYGTGAYWQFF.

The V gene is TRBV7-9, the J gene TRBJ1-2, with TRBD1 identical over 7 bases. Germline loops: CDR1 SEHNR, CDR2 FQNEAQ (reference sequence). Trimming cost V 4 bases and J 3 bases; bases outside gene matches: 5. The CDR3 is 14 residues long. The CDR3 loop reads CASSSSGTDYGYTF. The CDR3 region has the DNA TGTGCCAGCAGCTCTTCCGGGACAGACTATGGCTACACCTTC.

This clone appeared a single time. The chain carries TRBV18 and TRBJ1-1; TRBD1 agrees at 11 bases. V lost 6 bases, J lost 3 bases, and 0 bases stayed unmatched. Germline CDR1 is KGHSH and CDR2 is LQKENI. This CDR3 comprises 13 residues. The CDR3 region is CASSDRGHTEAFF. The CDR3 nucleotides read TGTGCCAGCTCGGACAGGGGGCACACTGAAGCTTTCTTT. The full variable domain, in which reference TRBV18 and TRBJ1-1 provide the parts outside the CDR3, is NAGVMQNPRHLVRRRGQEARLRCSPMKGHSHVYWYRQLPEEGLKFMVYLQKENIIDESGMPKERFSAEFPKEGPSILRIQQVVRGDSAAYFCASSDRGHTEAFFGQGTRLTVV.

The rearrangement joins TRBV30 to TRBJ1-1; maybe TRBD1 (6 bases). Germline V gives CDR1 GTSNPN, CDR2 SVGIG (reference sequence). V was cut by 0 bases and J by 6 bases, with 14 bases left in between. The CDR3 is 14 residues long. The CDR3 is CAWSVGGVTAEAFF. Written as DNA, the CDR3 is TGTGCCTGGAGTGTAGGGGGGGTTACGGCTGAAGCTTTCTTT.

The chain uses TRBV7-2 and TRBJ1-3; tentatively, D is TRBD1 (6 bases). Germline V gene sequence: CDR1 SGHTA, CDR2 FQGNSA. The CDR3 is 15 residues long. V lost 5 bases and J lost 2, with 13 bases in between. CDR3 protein: CASSKQGSPGNTIYF. In DNA, the CDR3 is TGTGCCAGCAGCAAACAGGGATCGCCTGGAAACACCATATATTTT.

This clone was found a few times. The V gene is TRBV5-1, the J gene TRBJ1-1; no clear D. The CDR3 contains 15 residues. The V gene lost 5 bases and the J gene lost 4 bases, with 18 bases spanning the gap. Germline CDR1 and CDR2: SGHRS and YFSETQ. In nucleotides, the CDR3 is TGCGCCAGCAGTTATTCGACTACCCTAGGCACTGAAGCTTTCTTT. Amino acids: CASSYSTTLGTEAFF.

Notes on this clone: A junction boundary mismatches the germline segment, possibly from a read error. The J gene is TRBJ1-3, the V gene TRBV7-8; 7 nucleotides match TRBD1. The CDR3 loop spans 14 amino acids. Germline V gene data show CDR1 as SGHVS and CDR2 as FQNEAQ. CDR3 nucleotides: TGTGCCAGCAGATTAGGGACAGCGGGAAACACCATATATTTT. It encodes CASRLGTAGNTIYF.

The chain uses TRBV13 and TRBJ2-3, with D tentatively TRBD2 (5 bases). The CDR3 is 13 residues long. Germline values: CDR1 PRHDT, CDR2 FYEKMQ (reference sequence). V gave up 3 bases and J gave up 4 bases, with 8 bases separating them. The CDR3 is CASSFGRADTQYF. In nucleotides, the CDR3 is TGTGCCAGCAGCTTTGGGCGGGCAGATACGCAGTATTTT.